The next 10 T cell receptor beta chains were all read from a single sample in a study of regulatory T cells in long-lasting Graves disease. Time point meaning: persistent/refractory GD, antithyroid drugs over 5 years with positive TRAb. Extracted PBMC RNA gave rise to the TCR library. Through Arm-PCR of CDR3 regions and iRepertoire HTBI primers, TCR beta libraries were built. TCRdb called the multiplex PCR reads again in MiXCR, with one record for every CDR3 protein. The repertoire holds about 400,000 distinct CDR3 sequences, less than 25% seen once, with around 21% in the top ten. The sequences come from peripheral blood mononuclear cells (PBMCs), collected when the disease was refractory, from a patient treated with antithyroid drugs. These receptors all come from a female donor with Graves disease.

The J gene is TRBJ2-3, the V gene TRBV28; TRBD2 matches at 7 bases. Germline CDR1 MDHEN, CDR2 SYDVKM. The V segment lost 0 bases and the J segment 2 bases; nucleotides outside the gene matches: 5. The CDR3 consists of 16 residues. CDR3 nucleotide sequence: TGTGCCAGCAGTTTATGGGCTAGCGGAGTCACAGATACGCAGTATTTT. Translating gives CASSLWASGVTDTQYF.

The rearrangement joins TRBV30 to TRBJ1-6; TRBD1 matches 10 bases. The CDR3 length is 15 residues. With 3 bases clipped from V and 7 bases from J, the junction kept 6 bases outside the gene matches. Germline V gene data show CDR1 as GTSNPN and CDR2 as SVGIG (reference sequence). This CDR3 is CAWRQGQGRNSPLHF. Written as DNA, the CDR3 is TGTGCCTGGAGGCAGGGACAGGGGAGGAATTCACCCCTCCACTTT.

This clonotype was detected a few times. This chain joins TRBV5-8 and TRBJ2-5, with 10 bases matching TRBD2. Germline CDR1 reads SGHTS; CDR2 reads YDEGEE. Unmatched junction bases numbered 7, after V lost 0 bases and J lost 5 bases. The CDR3 covers 16 residues. CDR3 nucleotides: TGTGCCAGCAGCTTGGGGCCTAGCGGGAGCTTGGAGACCCAGTACTTC. This translates into CASSLGPSGSLETQYF.

The sample holds a few counts of this clonotype. The chain employs TRBV5-1 and TRBJ2-7; D gene uncertain. The germline V gene has CDR1 SGHRS and CDR2 YFSETQ. The CDR3 spans 12 residues. The V gene lost 5 bases and the J gene lost 3 bases, with 9 bases spanning the gap. In nucleotides, the CDR3 is TGCGCCAGCAGGGGTGCAGGCTACGAGCAGTACTTC. Amino acid sequence: CASRGAGYEQYF.

As concerns this clonotype: This may stem from a read error, because a much larger clone lies one nucleotide away. The CDR3 region is CSARDRVSYGYTF. The CDR3 region has the DNA TGCAGTGCCCGGGACCGAGTTAGCTATGGCTACACCTTC. The chain uses TRBV20-1 and TRBJ1-2; D might be TRBD1 (5 bases). The CDR3 is 13 amino acids. V was pared by 6 bases and J by 4 bases, with 15 bases between. The V gene's germline CDR1 is DFQATT and CDR2 SNEGSKA (reference sequence).

This chain links TRBV4-3 with TRBJ2-2; perhaps TRBD2 as D (5 bases). V shed 2 bases and J shed 6 bases, with 16 bases lying between them. This CDR3 region has 16 residues. Germline V CDR1 and CDR2: LGHNA, YSLEER. This CDR3 reads CASSQRRRGGPGELFF. CDR3 nucleotides: TGCGCCAGCAGCCAACGCCGACGGGGTGGACCCGGGGAGCTGTTTTTT.

CDR3 DNA: TGTGCCTGGGGGGACAAATACAATGAGCAGTTCTTC. Protein product: CAWGDKYNEQFF. The rearrangement joins TRBV30 to TRBJ2-1, with D maybe TRBD1 (6 bases). V gave up 5 bases and J gave up 4 bases, with 9 bases separating them. Germline V CDR1 and CDR2: GTSNPN, SVGIG (reference sequence). The CDR3 length is 12 residues.

In this sample, this clonotype turned up a few times. The CDR3 spells CASSQESGGPSYEQYF. CDR3 sequence (DNA): TGCGCCAGCAGCCAAGAGTCGGGAGGGCCTTCTTACGAGCAGTACTTC. The gene calls are TRBV4-1 and TRBJ2-7; 8 bases align to TRBD2. Germline V gene sequence: CDR1 MGHRA, CDR2 YSYEKL. The CDR3 covers 16 residues. V was pared by 0 bases and J by 4 bases, with 8 bases of the junction left unmatched.

A few counts support this clonotype. V gene TRBV20-1 combines with J gene TRBJ1-2; D unclear. The CDR3 contains 14 residues. Germline CDR1 reads DFQATT; CDR2 reads SNEGSKA (reference sequence). V dropped 1 base and J dropped 8 bases, with 17 bases sitting between them. The DNA for the CDR3 is TGCAGTGCTAGAGTGTTAGAGGGCCGGAGGGGCTACACCTTC. Amino acids: CSARVLEGRRGYTF.

This chain's CDR3 is CASSLNIANTGELFF. DNA of the CDR3: TGTGCCAGCAGCTTAAATATCGCGAACACCGGGGAGCTGTTTTTT. V is TRBV7-3 and J is TRBJ2-2, with D unclear. This CDR3 is 15 amino acids long. Per germline, CDR1 SGHTA and CDR2 FQGTGA. V was cut by 1 base and J by 0 bases, with 6 bases left in between.